This T cell receptor beta chain was documented in a study of blood T cell repertoires in COVID-19. The CDR3 length is 15 residues. In germline, CDR1 is SGHRS, CDR2 YFSETQ. Trimming removed 4 bases from V and 1 base from J; junction bases left unmatched: 3. Measured with immunoSEQ multiplex PCR; TCRdb has only the in-frame clones, and not every one. This sample carries 100,000 or so clones, approximately 85% of them seen once, and the ten largest clones take 9.9%. This sequence joins TRBV5-1 and TRBJ2-5; 11 bases line up with TRBD1. The clonotype originates from a man in his forties with active or convalescent COVID-19. Specimen: peripheral blood. The CDR3 DNA reads as TGCGCCAGCAGCCGCGGGACAGGGGGCCAAGAGACCCAGTACTTC. Its translation: CASSRGTGGQETQYF.